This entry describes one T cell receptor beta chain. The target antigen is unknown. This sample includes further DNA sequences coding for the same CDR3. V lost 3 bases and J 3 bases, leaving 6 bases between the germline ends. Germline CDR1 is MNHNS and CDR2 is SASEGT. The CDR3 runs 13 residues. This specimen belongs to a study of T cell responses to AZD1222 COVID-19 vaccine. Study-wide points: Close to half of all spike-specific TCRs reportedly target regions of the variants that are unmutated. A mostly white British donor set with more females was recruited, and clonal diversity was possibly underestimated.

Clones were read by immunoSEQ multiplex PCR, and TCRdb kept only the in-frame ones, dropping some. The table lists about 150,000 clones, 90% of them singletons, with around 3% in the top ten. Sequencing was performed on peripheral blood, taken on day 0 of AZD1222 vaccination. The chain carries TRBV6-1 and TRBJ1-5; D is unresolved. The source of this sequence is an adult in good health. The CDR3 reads CASSEGNNQPQHF. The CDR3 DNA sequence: TGTGCCAGCAGTGAGGGAAACAATCAGCCCCAGCATTTT.